This is a list of T cell receptor beta chains from one sample in a study of Graves' ophthalmopathy and Graves' hyperthyroidism. TCRdb reprocessed the multiplex PCR reads with MiXCR, giving one entry per CDR3 protein. The table lists 350,000 to 450,000 distinct CDR3 sequences, under 25% of them singletons, with approximately 3% in the top ten. The sample was peripheral blood. These receptors were obtained from a woman aged 18-35 years with stable Graves' hyperthyroidism. The CDR3 runs from the conserved cysteine through the conserved F or W. D genes are given only for firm matches. Size values are once, few and many counts, or a class for expanded clones, and some rows have none.

cdr3_length	d_call	j_call	v_call	clone_size	cdr3_aa	cdr3_nt
15	NA	TRBJ2-2	TRBV7-3	many	CASSLGSANTGELFF	TGTGCCAGCAGCTTGGGCAGCGCGAACACCGGGGAGCTGTTTTTT
14	NA	TRBJ1-1	TRBV12-3/TRBV12-4	many	CATGRTEMNTEAFF	TGTGCCACGGGAAGGACGGAGATGAACACTGAAGCTTTCTTT
15	NA	TRBJ1-2	TRBV29-1	many	CSVEDGEGTNYGYTF	TGCAGCGTTGAAGACGGTGAAGGGACCAACTATGGCTACACCTTC
15	NA	TRBJ1-6	TRBV28	many	CASSLYSARDSPLHF	TGTGCCAGCAGTTTATATTCAGCGAGGGATTCACCCCTCCACTTT
16	NA	TRBJ2-5	TRBV12-3/TRBV12-4	NA	CASSPSPGRIQETQYF	TGTGCCAGCAGTCCTAGCCCGGGACGGATACAAGAGACCCAGTACTTC
14	TRBD2	TRBJ2-5	TRBV4-1	few	CASMKAGGGETQYF	TGCGCCAGCATGAAAGCGGGAGGGGGAGAGACCCAGTACTTC
15	TRBD1	TRBJ2-5	TRBV2	many	CASSGPGDSGETQYF	TGTGCCAGCAGTGGCCCAGGGGACAGTGGAGAGACCCAGTACTTC
15	TRBD1	TRBJ2-7	TRBV4-1	few	CASSPWTGEGYEQYF	TGCGCCAGCAGCCCGTGGACAGGGGAGGGCTACGAGCAGTACTTC
16	TRBD2	TRBJ2-5	TRBV20-1	NA	CSARDLGLAAQETQYF	TGCAGTGCTAGAGATCTTGGACTAGCGGCACAAGAGACCCAGTACTTC
15	NA	TRBJ1-5	TRBV28	many	CASSWGGGDSSPQHF	TGTGCCAGCAGTTGGGGGGGGGGTGATTCCTCGCCCCAGCATTTT
15	NA	TRBJ1-2	TRBV10-3	many	CAISEGRSGNYGYTF	TGTGCCATCAGTGAAGGGAGGTCGGGTAACTATGGCTACACCTTC
14	TRBD1	TRBJ1-3	TRBV5-6	many	CASSITGVGNTIYF	TGTGCCAGCAGCATCACAGGGGTCGGAAACACCATATATTTT
11	NA	TRBJ1-1	TRBV6-1	NA	CASRGETEAFF	TGTGCCAGCAGAGGGGAGACTGAAGCTTTCTTT
12	NA	TRBJ2-1	TRBV5-1	NA	CASSLMGDEKFF	TGCGCCAGCAGCTTGATGGGGGATGAGAAGTTCTTC
14	TRBD2	TRBJ2-5	TRBV5-1	many	CASSTGTSQETQYF	TGCGCCAGCAGCACAGGGACTAGCCAAGAGACCCAGTACTTC
12	TRBD2	TRBJ2-7	TRBV27	many	CASTTGTTPVHF	TGTGCCAGCACGACCGGGACTACCCCAGTGCACTTC
13	TRBD2	TRBJ2-7	TRBV12-3/TRBV12-4	many	CATGLAGAYEQYF	TGTGCCACCGGACTAGCGGGAGCTTACGAGCAGTACTTC
14	TRBD1	TRBJ2-7	TRBV19	many	CASSLQGAPYEQYF	TGTGCCAGTAGCCTACAGGGGGCCCCCTACGAGCAGTACTTC
14	NA	TRBJ2-7	TRBV27	many	CASSLALQGSEQYF	TGTGCCAGCAGTTTGGCCTTACAGGGTAGCGAGCAGTACTTC
14	NA	TRBJ2-4	TRBV10-1	few	CASSESRTWTIKYF	TGCGCCAGCAGTGAGTCGAGGACATGGACCATTAAGTACTTC
16	TRBD1	TRBJ2-5	TRBV25-1	many	CASSLRDSGFQETQYF	TGTGCCAGCAGTCTCCGGGACAGCGGCTTCCAAGAGACCCAGTACTTC
13	NA	TRBJ1-1	TRBV10-3	many	CAISGGLNTEAFF	TGTGCCATCAGTGGTGGGCTGAACACTGAAGCTTTCTTT
13	NA	TRBJ1-2	TRBV12-3/TRBV12-4	NA	CASSFTGIYGYTF	TGTGCCAGCAGTTTTACCGGAATCTATGGCTACACCTTC
16	NA	TRBJ1-2	TRBV4-1	few	CASSQGDSFLSYGYTF	TGCGCCAGCAGCCAAGGTGACAGCTTCCTCAGCTATGGCTACACCTTC
16	TRBD1	TRBJ1-1	TRBV11-2	NA	CASSLGEGQGLPEAFF	TGTGCCAGCAGCTTAGGGGAAGGACAGGGTTTACCTGAAGCTTTCTTT
12	NA	TRBJ2-3	TRBV2	NA	CASSGQQDTQYF	TGTGCCAGCAGTGGACAGCAGGATACGCAGTATTTT